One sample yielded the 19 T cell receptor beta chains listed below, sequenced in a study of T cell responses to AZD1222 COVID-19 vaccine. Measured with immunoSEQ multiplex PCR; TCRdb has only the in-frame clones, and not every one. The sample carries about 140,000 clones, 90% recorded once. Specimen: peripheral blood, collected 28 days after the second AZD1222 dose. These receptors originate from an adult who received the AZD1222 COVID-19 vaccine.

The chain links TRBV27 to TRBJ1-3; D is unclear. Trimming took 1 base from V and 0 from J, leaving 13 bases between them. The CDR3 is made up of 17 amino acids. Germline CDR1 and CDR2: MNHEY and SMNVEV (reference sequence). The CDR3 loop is CASSLYIGFDSGNTIYF. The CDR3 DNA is TGTGCCAGCAGTTTATATATAGGCTTCGACTCTGGAAACACCATATATTTT.

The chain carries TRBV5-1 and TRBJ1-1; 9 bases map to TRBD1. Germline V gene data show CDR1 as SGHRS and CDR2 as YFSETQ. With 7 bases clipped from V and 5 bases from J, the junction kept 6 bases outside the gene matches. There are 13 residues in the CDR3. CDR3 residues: CASSGTGTTEAFF. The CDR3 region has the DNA TGCGCCAGCTCCGGGACAGGGACGACTGAAGCTTTCTTT.

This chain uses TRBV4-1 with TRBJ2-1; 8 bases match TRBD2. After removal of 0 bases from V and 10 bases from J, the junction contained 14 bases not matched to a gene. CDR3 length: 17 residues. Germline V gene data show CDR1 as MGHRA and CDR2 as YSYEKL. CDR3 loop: CASSQEISTGGPLEQFF. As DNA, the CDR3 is TGCGCCAGCAGCCAAGAAATCTCAACGGGAGGGCCTCTCGAGCAGTTCTTC.

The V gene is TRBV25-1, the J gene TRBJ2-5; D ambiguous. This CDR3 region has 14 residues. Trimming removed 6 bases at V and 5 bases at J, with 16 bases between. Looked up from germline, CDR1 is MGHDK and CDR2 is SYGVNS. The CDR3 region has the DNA TGTGCCAGCAGCCCTGGCTTAGGGCATGAGACCCAGTACTTC. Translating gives CASSPGLGHETQYF.

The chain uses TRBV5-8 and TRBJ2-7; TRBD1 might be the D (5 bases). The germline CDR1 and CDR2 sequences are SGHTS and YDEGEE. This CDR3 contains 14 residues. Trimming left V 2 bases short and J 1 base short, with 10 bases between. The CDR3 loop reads CASSFGDSSYEQYF. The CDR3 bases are TGTGCCAGCAGCTTCGGCGACAGTTCCTACGAGCAGTACTTC.

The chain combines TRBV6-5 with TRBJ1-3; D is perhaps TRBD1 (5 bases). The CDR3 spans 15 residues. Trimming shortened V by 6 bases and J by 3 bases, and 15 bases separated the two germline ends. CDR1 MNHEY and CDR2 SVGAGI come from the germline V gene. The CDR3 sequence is CASRPGFQVGNTIYF. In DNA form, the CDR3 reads TGTGCCAGCAGACCAGGGTTTCAGGTTGGAAACACCATATATTTT.

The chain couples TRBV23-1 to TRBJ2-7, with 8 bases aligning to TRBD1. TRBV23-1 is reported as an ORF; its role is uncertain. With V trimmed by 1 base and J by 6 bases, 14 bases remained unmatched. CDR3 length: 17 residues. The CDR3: CASSQWAGGHTGSEQYF. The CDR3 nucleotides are TGCGCCAGCAGTCAATGGGCAGGGGGCCACACAGGGTCCGAGCAGTACTTC.

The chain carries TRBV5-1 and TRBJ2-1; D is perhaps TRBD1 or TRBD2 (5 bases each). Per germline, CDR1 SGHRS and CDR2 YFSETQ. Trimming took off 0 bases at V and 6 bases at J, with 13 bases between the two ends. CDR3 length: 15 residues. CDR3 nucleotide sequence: TGCGCCAGCAGCTTGGATTGGGGGAGAGGCAATGAGCAGTTCTTC. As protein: CASSLDWGRGNEQFF.

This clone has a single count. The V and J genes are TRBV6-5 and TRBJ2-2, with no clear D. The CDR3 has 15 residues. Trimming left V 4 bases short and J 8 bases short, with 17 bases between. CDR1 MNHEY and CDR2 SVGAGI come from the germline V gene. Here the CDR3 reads CASSSLNGRVGELFF. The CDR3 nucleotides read TGTGCCAGCAGTTCCCTTAATGGGCGTGTAGGGGAGCTGTTTTTT.

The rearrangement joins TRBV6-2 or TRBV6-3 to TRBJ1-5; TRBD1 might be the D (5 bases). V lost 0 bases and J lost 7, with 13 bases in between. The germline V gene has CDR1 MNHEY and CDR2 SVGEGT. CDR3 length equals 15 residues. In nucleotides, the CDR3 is TGTGCCAGCAGTTACTCTTTCCAGGGAGAGCAGCCCCAGCATTTT. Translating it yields CASSYSFQGEQPQHF.

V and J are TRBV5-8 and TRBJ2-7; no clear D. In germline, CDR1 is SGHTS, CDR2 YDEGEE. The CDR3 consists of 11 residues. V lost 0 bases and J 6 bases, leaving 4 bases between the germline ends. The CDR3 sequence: CASSLEGEQYF. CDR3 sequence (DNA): TGTGCCAGCAGCTTGGAGGGCGAGCAGTACTTC.

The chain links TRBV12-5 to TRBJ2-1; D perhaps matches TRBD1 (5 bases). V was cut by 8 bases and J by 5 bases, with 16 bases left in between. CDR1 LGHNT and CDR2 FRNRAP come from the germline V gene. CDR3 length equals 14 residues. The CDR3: CASCIGGADNEQFF. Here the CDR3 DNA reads TGTGCTAGTTGCATTGGTGGGGCCGACAATGAGCAGTTCTTC. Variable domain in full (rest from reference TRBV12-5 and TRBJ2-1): DARVTQTPRHKVTEMGQEVTMRCQPILGHNTVFWYRQTMMQGLELLAYFRNRAPLDDSGMPKDRFSAEMPDATLATLKIQPSEPRDSAVYFCASCIGGADNEQFFGPGTRLTVL.

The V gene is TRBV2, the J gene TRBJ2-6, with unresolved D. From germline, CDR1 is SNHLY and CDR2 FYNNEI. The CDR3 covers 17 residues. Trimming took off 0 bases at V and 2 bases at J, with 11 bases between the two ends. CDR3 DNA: TGTGCCAGCAGTGAAGCGCTTATGGTGGCTGGGGCCAACGTCCTGACTTTC. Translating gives CASSEALMVAGANVLTF.

CDR3 sequence (DNA): TGTGCCAGCAGAGAAAGGAACGAGCAGTACTTC. Protein sequence: CASRERNEQYF. The V call is TRBV28, the J call TRBJ2-7; D uncertain. V gave up 6 bases and J gave up 5 bases, with 8 bases separating them. This CDR3 region has 11 residues. Looked up from germline, CDR1 is MDHEN and CDR2 is SYDVKM.

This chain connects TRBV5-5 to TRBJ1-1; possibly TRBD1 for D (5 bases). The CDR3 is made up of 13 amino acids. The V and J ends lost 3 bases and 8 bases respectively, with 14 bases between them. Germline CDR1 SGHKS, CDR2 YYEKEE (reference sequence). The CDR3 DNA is TGTGCCAGCAGCTCGCCCCAGGGCCTCGAAGCTTTCTTT. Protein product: CASSSPQGLEAFF. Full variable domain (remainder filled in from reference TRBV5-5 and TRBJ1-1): DAGVTQSPTHLIKTRGQQVTLRCSPISGHKSVSWYQQVLGQGPQFIFQYYEKEERGRGNFPDRFSARQFPNYSSELNVNALLLGDSALYLCASSSPQGLEAFFGQGTRLTVV.

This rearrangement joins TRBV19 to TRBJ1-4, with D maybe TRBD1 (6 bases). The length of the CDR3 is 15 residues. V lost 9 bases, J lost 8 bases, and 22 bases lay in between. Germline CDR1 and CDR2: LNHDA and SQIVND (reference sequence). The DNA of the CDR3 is TGTGCCAGCACCCCCACCCCGGGGGGCCGGGAAAAACTGTTTTTT. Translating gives CASTPTPGGREKLFF.

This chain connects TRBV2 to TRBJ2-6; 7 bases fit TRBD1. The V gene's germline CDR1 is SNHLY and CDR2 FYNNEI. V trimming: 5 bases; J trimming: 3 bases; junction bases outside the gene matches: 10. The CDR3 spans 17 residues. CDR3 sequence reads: CASSQGQGVGGANVLTF. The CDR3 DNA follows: TGTGCCAGCAGTCAGGGGCAGGGGGTAGGTGGGGCCAACGTCCTGACTTTC.

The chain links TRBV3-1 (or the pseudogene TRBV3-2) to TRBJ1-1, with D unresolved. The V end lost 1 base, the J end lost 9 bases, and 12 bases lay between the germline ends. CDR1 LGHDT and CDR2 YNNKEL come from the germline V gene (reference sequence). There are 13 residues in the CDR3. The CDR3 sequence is CASSQVPPGKAFF. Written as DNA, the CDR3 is TGTGCCAGCAGCCAAGTACCCCCAGGAAAAGCTTTCTTT.

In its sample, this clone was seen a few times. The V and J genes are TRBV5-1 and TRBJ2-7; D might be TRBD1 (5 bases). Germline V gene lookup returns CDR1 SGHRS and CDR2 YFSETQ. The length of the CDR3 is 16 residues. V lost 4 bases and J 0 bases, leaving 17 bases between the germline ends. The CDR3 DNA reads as TGCGCCAGCAGCCTTCGGTCAGGGATGAGCTCCTACGAGCAGTACTTC. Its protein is CASSLRSGMSSYEQYF.